The rows below give T cell receptor beta chains drawn from one sample of a study of glioma-infiltrating T cells. TCRdb reprocessed the multiplex PCR reads via MiXCR and lists one record per CDR3 protein. The data contain about 140,000 distinct CDR3 sequences, 35% to 50% of them singletons. Sequencing was done on a sample of glioma tissue, nonneoplastic brain tissue, or PBMCs (not recorded which). Source of these receptors: a human donor with low-grade glioma or glioblastoma, undergoing nonglioma brain surgery, or in good health (not recorded which). CDR3s include the opening cysteine and the closing phenylalanine or tryptophan. Each record gives: V gene, clone size, J gene, D gene, CDR3 DNA, CDR3 protein. A D gene is named only where the DNA matches it firmly. Rows may omit the clone size; those that give it use once, few, many or a size class.

>TRBV4-1|few|TRBJ1-6|.
TGCGCCAGCAGCCAAGATTCGACAGACCTTGGTTCACCCCTCCACTTT
CASSQDSTDLGSPLHF
>TRBV20-1|few|TRBJ1-1|TRBD1
TGCAGTGCTAGAGATCAACAGGGGTGGGGCACTGAAGCTTTCTTT
CSARDQQGWGTEAFF
>TRBV7-9|.|TRBJ1-2|.
TGCGCCAGCAGCCATCTCAGGGACATACATGTGCATGGCTACACCTTC
CASSHLRDIHVHGYTF
>TRBV18|.|TRBJ2-3|TRBD1
TGTGCCAGCTCACGACCAGGGGGTAAAGATACGCAGTATTTT
CASSRPGGKDTQYF
>TRBV4-3|.|TRBJ2-7|.
TGCGCCAGCAGCCAATCGGACGGCAACTACGAGCAGTACTTC
CASSQSDGNYEQYF
>TRBV4-2|few|TRBJ2-7|.
TGTGCCAGCAGCCAGGAGGTGTACTCCTACGAGCAGTACTTC
CASSQEVYSYEQYF
>TRBV6-1|.|TRBJ2-3|TRBD1
TGTGCCAGCAGTCAGGGGGCAGGAGATACGCAGTATTTT
CASSQGAGDTQYF
>TRBV15|few|TRBJ2-7|.
TGTGCCACCAGCAGAGATCCAGATTACGAGCAGTACTTC
CATSRDPDYEQYF
>TRBV28|.|TRBJ1-1|.
TGTGCCAGCAGCCCCTTCACAGGGCGAGGAACTGAAGCTTTCTTT
CASSPFTGRGTEAFF
>TRBV20-1|.|TRBJ2-3|TRBD2
TGCAGTGTAAGACCCACTAGCGGTGGAGCAGATACGCAGTATTTT
CSVRPTSGGADTQYF
>TRBV6-1|.|TRBJ2-1|.
TGTGCCACTCAGAGCAGCGGGACAGCCTACAATGAGCAGTTCTTC
CATQSSGTAYNEQFF
>TRBV7-9|.|TRBJ1-6|.
TGTGCCAGCAGCTGGGACCTCGATTCACCCCTCCACTTT
CASSWDLDSPLHF
>TRBV4-2|.|TRBJ2-3|.
TGTGCCAGCAGCCAAAGGATAGCAGATACGCAGTATTTT
CASSQRIADTQYF
>TRBV4-1|few|TRBJ2-1|TRBD2
TGCGCCAGCAGCCCTTTACCCGGGACTAGCGGGAAGGGCAGTGAGCAGTTCTTC
CASSPLPGTSGKGSEQFF
>TRBV6-2/TRBV6-3|.|TRBJ1-1|.
TGTGCCAGCAGTTACTTAGACACTGAAGCTTTCTTT
CASSYLDTEAFF
>TRBV2|once|TRBJ1-1|.
TGTGCCAGCAGTGGCAATTTGAGAATGAACACTGAAGCTTTCTTT
CASSGNLRMNTEAFF
>TRBV14|few|TRBJ2-5|.
TGTGCCAGCAGCCAAGTAACAGAAGAGACCCAGTACTTC
CASSQVTEETQYF
>TRBV28|.|TRBJ2-7|TRBD1
TGTGCCAGCAGTTTATTTCCCCGGACAGGGATTGCCTACGAGCAGTACTTC
CASSLFPRTGIAYEQYF
>TRBV6-1|.|TRBJ1-5|.
TGTGCCAGCAGTACCCAGGCAGGGCATCAGCCCCAGCATTTT
CASSTQAGHQPQHF
>TRBV20-1|few|TRBJ2-1|TRBD2
TGCAGTGCCCCTGGACTAGCGCCTAATGAGCAGTTCTTC
CSAPGLAPNEQFF
>TRBV28|.|TRBJ2-1|.
TGTGCCAGCAGTTTGCAGCAAACCTACAATGAGCAGTTCTTC
CASSLQQTYNEQFF
>TRBV20-1|few|TRBJ2-7|.
TGCAGTGCTGTCCCTCCCAGGGGTCCATTCGAGCAGTACTTC
CSAVPPRGPFEQYF
>TRBV27|few|TRBJ1-4|.
TGTGCCAGCAGTTTAAATGCGGGTGCAACTAATGAAAAACTGTTTTTT
CASSLNAGATNEKLFF
>TRBV20-1|few|TRBJ1-1|.
TGCAGTGCTCACCACAGAACATTGAACACTGAAGCTTTCTTT
CSAHHRTLNTEAFF
>TRBV10-2|.|TRBJ2-7|TRBD1
TGTGCCACTAGCCAGGGGGCAGGGTCCTACGAGCAGTACTTC
CATSQGAGSYEQYF
>TRBV10-3|.|TRBJ2-3|TRBD2
TGTGCCATCGGACTAGCGGGAGTGGATACGCAGTATTTT
CAIGLAGVDTQYF
>TRBV11-2|.|TRBJ2-2|.
TGTGCCAGCAGGTCGGCAGCCGGGGAGCTGTTTTTT
CASRSAAGELFF
>TRBV27|few|TRBJ2-1|TRBD1
TGTGCCAGCAGCGGGCGGGGACAGGGAGGGGGTAATGAGCAGTTCTTC
CASSGRGQGGGNEQFF
>TRBV27|.|TRBJ2-7|TRBD1
TGTGCCAGCGGAACCTGGGACAGAGGCTACGAGCAGTACTTC
CASGTWDRGYEQYF
>TRBV7-9|few|TRBJ1-5|.
TGTGCCAGCAGCTTCGACAATCAGCCCCAGCATTTT
CASSFDNQPQHF
>TRBV15|.|TRBJ2-2|TRBD1
TGTGCCACCAGCCGGACAGGGCTTAACACCGGGGAGCTGTTTTTT
CATSRTGLNTGELFF
>TRBV7-2|.|TRBJ1-5|TRBD1
TGTGCCAGCAGCTTAGCGCCGGGGACAGGGTATCAGCCCCAGCATTTT
CASSLAPGTGYQPQHF
>TRBV6-1|few|TRBJ2-1|TRBD2
TGTGCCAGCCTAGCGGGAACCTACAATGAGCAGTTCTTC
CASLAGTYNEQFF
>TRBV6-1|.|TRBJ1-1|.
TGTGCCAGCAGCTTAACCAGTGAAGCTTTCTTT
CASSLTSEAFF
>TRBV6-1|many|TRBJ2-3|.
TGTGCCAGCAGTTTGGACGGAGGCACAGATACGCAGTATTTT
CASSLDGGTDTQYF
>TRBV7-5|.|TRBJ2-3|.
.
CISVSEAFSGRSPVKDTQYF
>TRBV20-1|few|TRBJ2-7|.
TGCAGTGCTAGTGACCGGGACACCCTCTCCTACGAGCAGTACTTC
CSASDRDTLSYEQYF
>TRBV27|many|TRBJ1-1|TRBD1
TGTGCCAGCAGTTTCGAGGGGGCGAGGACTGAAGCTTTCTTT
CASSFEGARTEAFF
>TRBV6-6|.|TRBJ2-3|.
TGTGCCAGCAGTTACTCGGGACCAGATACGCAGTATTTT
CASSYSGPDTQYF
>TRBV6-1|.|TRBJ2-6|.
TGTGCCAGCAGCCCCTTGACGTCTGGGGCCAACGTCCTGACTTTC
CASSPLTSGANVLTF
>TRBV28|many|TRBJ1-5|.
TGTGCCAGCGCCTCTAGATACGACCATCAGCCCCAGCATTTT
CASASRYDHQPQHF
>TRBV10-3|.|TRBJ1-5|.
TGCGCCAGCAGCTCCAGGGTTCAGCCCCAGCATTTT
CASSSRVQPQHF
>TRBV7-9|.|TRBJ2-1|.
TGTGCCAGCAGCCCAAAGCCGGGACTCGCCTACAATGAGCAGTTCTTC
CASSPKPGLAYNEQFF